The clone carrying this TCR beta chain was seen at least ten times. The record originates from a study of T-cell reconstitution after alpha-beta-depleted transplantation in children. The CDR3 totals 15 residues. The V end was cut by 6 bases, the J end by 7 bases, with 19 bases between. Germline V lookup: CDR1 MNHEY, CDR2 SVGAGI. Unique molecular identifiers were incorporated into the prepared TCRbeta library. TCRdb passed the PCR reads through MiXCR, listing each CDR3 protein once. The sample has over 200,000 distinct CDR3 sequences; 8.5% to 10% are singletons. The clonotype comes from a human donor who donated a stem cell graft to a child with acute lymphoblastic leukemia. The chain is built from TRBV6-5 and TRBJ2-4; D tentatively fits TRBD1 or TRBD2 (6 bases each). The source was PBMCs from the stem cell graft donor, collected from the stem cell graft. The CDR3 DNA is TGTGCCAGCAGCCCTGGGGGGCAAGGGGAGAACATTCAGTACTTC. This translates into CASSPGGQGENIQYF.